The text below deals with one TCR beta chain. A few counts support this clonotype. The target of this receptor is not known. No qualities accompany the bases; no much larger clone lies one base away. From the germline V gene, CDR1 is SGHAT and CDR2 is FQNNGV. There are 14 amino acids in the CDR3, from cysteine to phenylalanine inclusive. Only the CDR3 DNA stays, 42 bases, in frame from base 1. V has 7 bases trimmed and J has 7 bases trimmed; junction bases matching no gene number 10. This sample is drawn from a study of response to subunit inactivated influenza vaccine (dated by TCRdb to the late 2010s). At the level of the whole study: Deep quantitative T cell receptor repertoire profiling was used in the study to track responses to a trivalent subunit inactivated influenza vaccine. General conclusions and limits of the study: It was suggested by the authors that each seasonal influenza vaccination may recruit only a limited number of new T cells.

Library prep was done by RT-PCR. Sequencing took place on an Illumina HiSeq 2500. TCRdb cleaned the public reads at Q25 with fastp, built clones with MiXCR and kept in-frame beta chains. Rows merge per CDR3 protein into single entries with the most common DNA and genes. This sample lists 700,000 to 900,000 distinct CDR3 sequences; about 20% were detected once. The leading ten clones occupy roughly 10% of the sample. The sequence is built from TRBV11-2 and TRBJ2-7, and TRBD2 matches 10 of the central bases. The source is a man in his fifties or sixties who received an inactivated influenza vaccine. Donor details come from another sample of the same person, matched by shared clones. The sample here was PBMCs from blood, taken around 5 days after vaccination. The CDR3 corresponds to CASIPAGGPWEQYF. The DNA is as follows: TGTGCCAGCATCCCAGCGGGGGGGCCTTGGGAGCAGTACTTC. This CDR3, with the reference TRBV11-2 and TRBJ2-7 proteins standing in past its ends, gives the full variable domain EAGVAQSPRYKIIEKRQSVAFWCNPISGHATLYWYQQILGQGPKLLIQFQNNGVVDDSQLPKDRFSAERLKGVDSTLKIQPAKLEDSAVYLCASIPAGGPWEQYFGPGTRLTVT.